The 21 T cell receptor beta chains below were found in one sample sequenced in a study of T cell responses to AZD1222 COVID-19 vaccine. Here immunoSEQ multiplex PCR was the method, and the copy in TCRdb shows in-frame clones only, minus some. The data contain around 80,000 clones, roughly nine tenths of them singletons. The sequencing used peripheral blood, collected 28 days after the second AZD1222 dose. These receptors all come from an adult who received the AZD1222 COVID-19 vaccine.

The gene calls are TRBV2 and TRBJ1-1; D is perhaps TRBD1 (5 bases). V was pared by 4 bases and J by 3 bases, with 12 bases between. CDR1 and CDR2 (germline): SNHLY, FYNNEI. This CDR3 is built from 14 residues. The DNA for the CDR3 is TGTGCCAGCAGTGGAGCCCAAGGGGACACTGAAGCTTTCTTT. Its protein product is CASSGAQGDTEAFF. The variable domain in full, with the rest retrieved from reference TRBV2 and TRBJ1-1, is EPEVTQTPSHQVTQMGQEVILRCVPISNHLYFYWYRQILGQKVEFLVSFYNNEISEKSEIFDDQFSVERPDGSNFTLKIRSTKLEDSAMYFCASSGAQGDTEAFFGQGTRLTVV.

The gene calls are TRBV9 and TRBJ1-2; D call uncertain. Germline CDR1 and CDR2: SGDLS and YYNGEE. The CDR3 has 13 amino acids. The germline V and J ends were trimmed by 0 bases and 5 bases, with 8 bases remaining between them. CDR3 sequence: CASSVGGDYGYTF. The CDR3 coding sequence is TGTGCCAGCAGCGTAGGCGGGGATTATGGCTACACCTTC.

The V call is TRBV5-1, the J call TRBJ2-7; 7 bases are shared with TRBD2. V dropped 0 bases and J dropped 6; count of bases not matched to a gene: 6. The CDR3 consists of 14 residues. Germline CDR1 SGHRS, CDR2 YFSETQ. The CDR3 protein is CASSLVLVAGEQYF. CDR3 nucleotide sequence: TGCGCCAGCAGCTTGGTCCTAGTAGCGGGCGAGCAGTACTTC.

The chain joins TRBV5-5 to TRBJ1-1; possible D gene TRBD1, 5 bases. With 1 base removed from V and 0 bases from J, the gap between germline ends came to 10 bases. There are 15 residues in the CDR3. Germline V CDR1 and CDR2: SGHKS, YYEKEE (reference sequence). The CDR3 sequence: CASSLSGTMNTEAFF. In DNA form, the CDR3 reads TGTGCCAGCAGCTTGTCAGGGACCATGAACACTGAAGCTTTCTTT.

This clone has more than one count but fewer than ten. V is TRBV19 and J is TRBJ2-2, with 11 positions matching TRBD1. J gave up 4 bases and V 4 bases, and 5 bases lay outside the gene matches. There are 16 residues in the CDR3. CDR1 is LNHDA and CDR2 is SQIVND in the germline V gene (reference sequence). DNA of the CDR3: TGTGCCAGTAGTACCGGACAGGGGGCCGGCACCGGGGAGCTGTTTTTT. It translates to CASSTGQGAGTGELFF.

The gene calls are TRBV7-9 and TRBJ2-3, with 10 bases identical to TRBD2. The CDR3 is 15 amino acids. J gave up 7 bases and V 2 bases, and 6 bases lay outside the gene matches. Germline V gene lookup returns CDR1 SEHNR and CDR2 FQNEAQ (reference sequence). The CDR3 sequence is CASSLQREGRHTQYF. The CDR3 bases are TGTGCCAGCAGCTTACAGCGGGAGGGCCGACATACGCAGTATTTT. Looking up the rest from reference TRBV7-9 and TRBJ2-3 gives the full variable domain: DTGVSQNPRHKITKRGQNVTFRCDPISEHNRLYWYRQTLGQGPEFLTYFQNEAQLEKSRLLSDRFSAERPKGSFSTLEIQRTEQGDSAMYLCASSLQREGRHTQYFGPGTRLTVL.

The chain links TRBV30 to TRBJ1-1; D uncertain. CDR1 is GTSNPN and CDR2 is SVGIG in the germline V gene (reference sequence). V lost 7 bases and J lost 4, with 7 bases in between. The CDR3 spans 10 residues. The CDR3 DNA follows: TGTGCCTCCTCACGCACTGAAGCTTTCTTT. Encoded protein: CASSRTEAFF.

V is TRBV5-5 and J is TRBJ2-1; TRBD2 agrees at 14 bases. The CDR3 is made up of 16 amino acids. The V and J ends lost 1 base and 8 bases, in that order; junction bases with no gene match: 5. Germline V lookup: CDR1 SGHKS, CDR2 YYEKEE (reference sequence). CDR3 loop: CASSLTGTSGSDEQFF. The CDR3 nucleotides read TGTGCCAGCAGCTTGACCGGGACTAGCGGGAGTGATGAGCAGTTCTTC.

V gene TRBV3-1 (or the pseudogene TRBV3-2) combines with J gene TRBJ1-2, with D maybe TRBD1 (6 bases). From germline, CDR1 is LGHDT and CDR2 YNNKEL (reference sequence). V was pared by 0 bases and J by 3 bases, with 8 bases between. The CDR3 loop spans 14 amino acids. CDR3 in DNA: TGTGCCAGCAGCCAAGAGGGGGGCTACTATGGCTACACCTTC. The encoded protein is CASSQEGGYYGYTF.

The chain has TRBV3-1 (or the pseudogene TRBV3-2) and TRBJ2-2; D is ambiguous. This CDR3 has 12 residues. The V and J ends lost 3 bases and 15 bases respectively, with 14 bases between them. The V gene's germline CDR1 is LGHDT and CDR2 YNNKEL (reference sequence). The chain's CDR3 is CASSHQARWLFF. The CDR3 region has the DNA TGTGCCAGCAGCCATCAAGCAAGATGGTTGTTTTTT.

This clone was recorded only once. The rearrangement joins TRBV12-3 or TRBV12-4 to TRBJ1-1; no firm D call. The CDR3 is 12 amino acids. V shed 5 bases and J shed 11 bases, with 15 bases lying between them. The CDR3 sequence: CASSLWTRVAFF. CDR3 sequence (DNA): TGTGCCAGCAGTCTATGGACGCGGGTTGCTTTCTTT.

This clone is a singleton in its sample. This rearrangement joins TRBV5-1 to TRBJ2-7; maybe TRBD2 (7 bases). V lost 0 bases and J lost 1, with 11 bases in between. Germline CDR1 and CDR2: SGHRS and YFSETQ. The CDR3 loop spans 15 amino acids. CDR3 DNA: TGCGCCAGCAGCTTGGTTAGGGGGGGATCCTACGAGCAGTACTTC. It yields the protein CASSLVRGGSYEQYF.

V and J are TRBV5-5 and TRBJ1-6, with unresolved D. Germline V gene sequence: CDR1 SGHKS, CDR2 YYEKEE (reference sequence). V lost 4 bases, J lost 4 bases, and 9 bases lay in between. The CDR3 sequence is 14 residues long. In DNA form, the CDR3 reads TGTGCCAGCAGCCCGGTCACGTATAATTCACCCCTCCACTTT. This translates into CASSPVTYNSPLHF.

The V gene is TRBV4-1, the J gene TRBJ2-7; D is perhaps TRBD1 (5 bases). The length of the CDR3 is 18 residues. In germline, CDR1 is MGHRA, CDR2 YSYEKL. The V end was cut by 0 bases, the J end by 1 base, with 19 bases between. The CDR3 coding sequence is TGCGCCAGCAGCCAAGATATATCGGCCAGGGCCGGGTCCTACGAGCAGTACTTC. As protein: CASSQDISARAGSYEQYF.

The chain combines TRBV7-2 with TRBJ2-1; TRBD2 aligns across 9 bases. Germline CDR1 reads SGHTA; CDR2 reads FQGNSA. CDR3 size: 15 residues. Trimming cost V 3 bases and J 0 bases; bases outside gene matches: 0. CDR3 amino acids: CASSFSGSSYNEQFF. The CDR3 nucleotides read TGTGCCAGCAGCTTTAGCGGGAGCTCCTACAATGAGCAGTTCTTC.

This clone came up once. V usage is TRBV19 and J usage is TRBJ1-2; 9 nucleotides align to TRBD1. With 7 bases clipped from V and 5 bases from J, the junction kept 11 bases outside the gene matches. CDR1 and CDR2 from the germline V gene are LNHDA and SQIVND (reference sequence). CDR3 length: 15 amino acids. CDR3 sequence: CASKITGGALYGYTF. DNA for the CDR3: TGTGCCAGTAAGATCACAGGGGGCGCGTTATATGGCTACACCTTC.

This clone was counted only a few times. The junction and the germline gene differ at one end; a read error may be behind it. The chain couples TRBV11-2 to TRBJ2-2; D gene ambiguous. The CDR3 consists of 13 residues. Germline V gives CDR1 SGHAT, CDR2 FQNNGV. The CDR3 loop is CASSLDRSGELFF. The CDR3 region has the DNA TGTGCCAGCAGCTTAGACAGGTCCGGAGAGCTGTTTTTT.

The chain uses TRBV27 and TRBJ2-1, with 9 positions matching TRBD1. This CDR3 has 13 residues. Germline lookup yields CDR1 MNHEY and CDR2 SMNVEV (reference sequence). V gave up 5 bases and J gave up 7 bases; unmatched junction bases: 3. As DNA, the CDR3 is TGTGCCAGCAGTGGACAGGGGACGAATGAGCAGTTCTTC. Protein: CASSGQGTNEQFF.

Here the CDR3 DNA reads TGTGCCAGCAGTTTAGCGGTAGAGACCCAGTACTTC. Its translation is CASSLAVETQYF. The J gene is TRBJ2-5, the V gene TRBV12-3 or TRBV12-4; D is uncertain. The germline V and J ends were trimmed by 0 bases and 4 bases, with 3 bases remaining between them. This CDR3 has 12 amino acids.

This rearrangement joins TRBV7-2 to TRBJ2-3; D is unclear. Per the germline V gene, CDR1 is SGHTA and CDR2 is FQGNSA. This CDR3 has 14 amino acids. Trimming stripped 1 base from V and 4 bases from J, with 9 bases between. The CDR3 region is CASSLGRLADTQYF. CDR3 nucleotide sequence: TGTGCCAGCAGCTTAGGGCGGCTAGCAGATACGCAGTATTTT.

The chain couples TRBV29-1 to TRBJ1-4; D is unclear. The V and J ends lost 4 bases and 5 bases respectively, with 14 bases between them. Per germline, CDR1 SQVTM and CDR2 ANQGSEA. The CDR3 spans 14 residues. CDR3 sequence (DNA): TGCAGCGTTGGTGGACTGACCAGGAATGAAAAACTGTTTTTT. Protein: CSVGGLTRNEKLFF. The full variable domain, rest sourced from reference TRBV29-1 and TRBJ1-4, is SAVISQKPSRDICQRGTSLTIQCQVDSQVTMMFWYRQQPGQSLTLIATANQGSEATYESGFVIDKFPISRPNLTFSTLTVSNMSPEDSSIYLCSVGGLTRNEKLFFGSGTQLSVL.